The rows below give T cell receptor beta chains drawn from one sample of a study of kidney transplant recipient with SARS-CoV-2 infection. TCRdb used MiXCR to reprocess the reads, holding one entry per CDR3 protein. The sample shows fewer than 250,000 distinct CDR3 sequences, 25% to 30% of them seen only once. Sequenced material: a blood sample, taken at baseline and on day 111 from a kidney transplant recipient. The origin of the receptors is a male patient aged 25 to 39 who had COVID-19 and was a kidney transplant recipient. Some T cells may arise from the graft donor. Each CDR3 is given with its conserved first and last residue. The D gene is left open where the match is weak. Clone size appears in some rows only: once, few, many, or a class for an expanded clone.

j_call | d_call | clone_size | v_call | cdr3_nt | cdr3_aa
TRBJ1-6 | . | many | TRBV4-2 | TGTGCCAGCAGCCAAGAGGCCAGGCAGAATTCACCCCTCCACTTT | CASSQEARQNSPLHF
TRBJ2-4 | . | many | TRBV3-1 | TGTGCCAGCAGCCCAGGGTGGGGGATCCAAGCCAAAAACATTCAGTACTTC | CASSPGWGIQAKNIQYF
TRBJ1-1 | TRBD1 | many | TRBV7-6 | TGTGCCAGCAGCTCTGGGACAGGGAGTCACACTGAAGCTTTCTTT | CASSSGTGSHTEAFF
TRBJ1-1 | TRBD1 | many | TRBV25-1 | TGTGCCAGCAGTGAATCCGGGACAGGGGATGTCGCTTTCTTT | CASSESGTGDVAFF
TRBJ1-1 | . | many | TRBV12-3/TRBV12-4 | TGTGCCAGCAGAACCGGGACGGGCCACACTGAAGCTTTCTTT | CASRTGTGHTEAFF
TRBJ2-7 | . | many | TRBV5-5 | TGTGCCAGCAGCCCCCCCGAAACAGGGAACGAGCAGTACTTC | CASSPPETGNEQYF
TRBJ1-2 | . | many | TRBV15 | TGTGCCACCAGCACTATCCGAAGGTGTGGAAAGACCTATGGCTACACCTTC | CATSTIRRCGKTYGYTF
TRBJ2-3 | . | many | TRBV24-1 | TGTGCCACCGAAGGGGGTAGCACAGATACGCAGTATTTT | CATEGGSTDTQYF
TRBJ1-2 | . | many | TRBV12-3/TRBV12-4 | TGTGCCAGCAGTGCCCCGCTCACAGCAGGAAAGACCTATGGCTACACCTTC | CASSAPLTAGKTYGYTF
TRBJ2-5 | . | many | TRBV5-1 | TGCGCCAGCGGGGGGGAGACCCAGTACTTC | CASGGETQYF
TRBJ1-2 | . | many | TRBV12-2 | TGTGCAAGTCGCGAGGACCGGACTCCACGAAAGACCTATGGCTACACCTTC | CASREDRTPRKTYGYTF
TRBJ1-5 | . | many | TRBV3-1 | TGTGCCAGCAGCCAAGAGCCCGGGCTGAGCAATCAGCCCCAGCATTTT | CASSQEPGLSNQPQHF
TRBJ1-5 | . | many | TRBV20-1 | TGCAGTGCTAGTCCCCGGGGTGGCAATCAGCCCCAGCATTTT | CSASPRGGNQPQHF
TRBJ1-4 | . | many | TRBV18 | TGTGCCAGCTCACCCCTACAGACCAGCGGGCAAAAACTGTTTTTT | CASSPLQTSGQKLFF
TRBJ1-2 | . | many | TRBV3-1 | TGTGCCAGCACTCTTAGCGGGGATGGCTACACCTTC | CASTLSGDGYTF
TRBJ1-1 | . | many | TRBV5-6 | TGTGCCAGCAGCTTATTCGGTGAGGGGGGGAACACTGAAGCTTTCTTT | CASSLFGEGGNTEAFF
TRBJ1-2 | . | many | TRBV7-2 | TGTGCCAGCAGCGAACGAGTCGGGGGTATCCTCCCCCTCACCTTC | CASSERVGGILPLTF
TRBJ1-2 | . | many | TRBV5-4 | TGTGCCAGCGAATATCACGTACCAGGAAAGACCTATGGCTACACCTTC | CASEYHVPGKTYGYTF
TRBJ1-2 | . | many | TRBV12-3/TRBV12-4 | TGTGCCAGCAGGAACAGGGACCGCCATGGCTACACCTTC | CASRNRDRHGYTF
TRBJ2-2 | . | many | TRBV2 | TGTGCCAGCAGAGGAAACACCGGGGAGCTGTTTTTT | CASRGNTGELFF
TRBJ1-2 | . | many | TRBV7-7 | TGTGCCAGCAGCGCGGTCGTTAAGTGCCGAAAGACCTATGGCTACACCTTC | CASSAVVKCRKTYGYTF
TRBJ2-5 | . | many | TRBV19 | TGTGCCAGCGGGGACCTACAAGAGACCCAGTACTTC | CASGDLQETQYF
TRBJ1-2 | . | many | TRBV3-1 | TGTGCCAGCAGCCAAGAGGGGGTACGAGGCTACACCTTC | CASSQEGVRGYTF
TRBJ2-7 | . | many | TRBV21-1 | TGTGCCAGCAGCGTGCGAGGGAGAGACGAGCAGTACTTC | CASSVRGRDEQYF
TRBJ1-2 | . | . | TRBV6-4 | TGTGCCAGCAGTGCTTCGCGCTCACACGGAAAGACCTATGGCTACACCTTC | CASSASRSHGKTYGYTF
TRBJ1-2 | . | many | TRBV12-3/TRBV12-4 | TGTGCCAGCAGTATGAATTTCACAGCAGGAAAGACCTATGGCTACACCTTC | CASSMNFTAGKTYGYTF
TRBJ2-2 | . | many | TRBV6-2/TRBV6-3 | TGTGCCAGCCTGGTCGGTCCGAACACCGGGGAGCTGTTTTTT | CASLVGPNTGELFF
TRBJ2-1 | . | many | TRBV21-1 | TGTGCCAGCAACTCGACAGGGGATCCCTACAATGAGCAGTTCTTC | CASNSTGDPYNEQFF
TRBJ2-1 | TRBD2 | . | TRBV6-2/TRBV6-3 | TGTGCCAGCAGTCACTCCTCTTCGGGACTAGCGGGGAGTTACAATGAGCAGTTCTTC | CASSHSSSGLAGSYNEQFF
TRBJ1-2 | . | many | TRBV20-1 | TGCAGTGCTAGGAGGGACCTAGGGGACTATGGCTACACCTTC | CSARRDLGDYGYTF
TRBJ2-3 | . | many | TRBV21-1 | TGTGCCAGCAGTGGCAGCTTAGCTACAGTCATGCAAGATACGCAGTATTTT | CASSGSLATVMQDTQYF
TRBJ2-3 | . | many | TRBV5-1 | TGTGCCAGCAGCTTGGCGGGAACAGATACGCAGTATTTT | CASSLAGTDTQYF
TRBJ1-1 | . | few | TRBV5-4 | TGTGCCAGCAATCAGGAGGGGTCTGAAGCTTTCTTT | CASNQEGSEAFF
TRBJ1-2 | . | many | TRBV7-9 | TGTGCCAGCAGCGAAACGTCATACCATGGAAAGACCTATGGCTACACCTTC | CASSETSYHGKTYGYTF
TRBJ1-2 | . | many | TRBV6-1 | TGTGCCAGCAGTCTGCGTAAGGAATGTAGAAAGACCTATGGCTACACCTTC | CASSLRKECRKTYGYTF
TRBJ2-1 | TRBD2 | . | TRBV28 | TGTGCCAGCAGTCCTGGACTAGCGGTTCACAATGAGCAGTTCTTC | CASSPGLAVHNEQFF
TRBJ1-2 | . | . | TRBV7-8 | TGTGCCAGCAGCAATTTTCCGTTTACCCGAAAGACCTATGGCTACACCTTC | CASSNFPFTRKTYGYTF